Presented here are 9 T cell receptor beta chains from one specimen sequenced in a study of T cells in women clearing cervical HPV infection. Assay used: immunoSEQ multiplex PCR; TCRdb lists only in-frame clones, some missing. The table gives about 29,000 clones; the top ten clones make up about 3% of it. The sequencing input was blood buffy coat. These receptors all stem from a woman between 18 and 75 years old with a cervical HPV16 infection that either progressed to CIN3+ or cleared (not recorded which).

The CDR3 sequence is CSVLDRNYGYTF. The sequenced CDR3 bases are TGCAGCGTTTTAGACAGAAACTATGGC. The chain recombines TRBV29-1 with TRBJ1-2; D may be TRBD1 (5 bases). Read coverage stops 3 residues before the CDR3 terminus; the germline J gene supplies the remainder. Trimming left V 5 bases short and J 2 bases short, with 9 bases between. The CDR3 length is 12 residues. CDR1 is SQVTM, CDR2 ANQGSEA, per germline. The full variable domain, in which reference TRBV29-1 and TRBJ1-2 provide the parts outside the CDR3, is SAVISQKPSRDICQRGTSLTIQCQVDSQVTMMFWYRQQPGQSLTLIATANQGSEATYESGFVIDKFPISRPNLTFSTLTVSNMSPEDSSIYLCSVLDRNYGYTFGSGTRLTVV.

Regarding this clone: An end of the junction differs from the germline gene, which may be a read error. The missing CDR3 end, 3 residues past where the read stops, is filled in from the germline J gene. The V call is TRBV7-9, the J call TRBJ1-5; D is uncertain. CDR3 length equals 12 residues. Germline V gives CDR1 SEHNR, CDR2 FQNEAQ (reference sequence). The CDR3 reads CSSSLNNQPQHF. The part of the CDR3 DNA that was read is TGTTCCAGCAGTCTTAACAATCAGCCC.

On this clone itself: The read ends 3 residues before the CDR3 terminus; that terminus is restored from the germline J gene. The J gene is TRBJ2-7, the V gene TRBV5-1; 7 bases are shared with TRBD1. In germline, CDR1 is SGHRS, CDR2 YFSETQ. The CDR3 extends over 15 amino acids. With V trimmed by 0 bases and J by 3 bases, 6 bases remained unmatched. The CDR3 sequence: CASSLARDRHYEQYF. The part of the CDR3 DNA that was read is TGCGCCAGCAGCTTGGCCCGGGACAGACACTACGAG.

The sequenced part of the CDR3 DNA is TGTGCCGGCCGGGGAGGGCTGGGAGGC. As protein: CAGRGGLGG. From start to end, the CDR3 is CAGRGGLGGYTF. The V gene is TRBV30, the J gene TRBJ1-2; D is ambiguous. The read ends 3 residues before the CDR3 terminus; that terminus is restored from the germline J gene. This CDR3 has 12 residues. CDR1 and CDR2 from the germline V gene are GTSNPN and SVGIG (reference sequence).

With respect to this clone: The read is 3 residues too short to cover the CDR3 end, so that end is filled in from the germline J gene. This sequence joins TRBV19 and TRBJ2-2; TRBD2 aligns across 11 bases. The CDR3 contains 18 residues. V shed 3 bases and J 7 bases; nucleotides not matched to a gene: 13. Germline CDR1 LNHDA, CDR2 SQIVND (reference sequence). CDR3 residues: CASSIVGTSGPGGGELFF. Incomplete CDR3 DNA: TGTGCCAGTAGTATTGTGGGGACTAGCGGCCCAGGGGGCGGGGAG. Looking up the rest from reference TRBV19 and TRBJ2-2 gives the full variable domain: DGGITQSPKYLFRKEGQNVTLSCEQNLNHDAMYWYRQDPGQGLRLIYYSQIVNDFQKGDIAEGYSVSREKKESFPLTVTSAQKNPTAFYLCASSIVGTSGPGGGELFFGEGSRLTVL.

The CDR3 bases that were read are TGTGCCAGCAGCTCCCTCAGGGGGAAGGACTATGGC. It encodes CASSSLRGKDYG. The CDR3 in its entirety is CASSSLRGKDYGYTF. The chain has TRBV11-2 and TRBJ1-2; 7 bases map to TRBD1. The observed sequence ends 3 residues before the CDR3 terminus, with the missing tail filled in from the germline J gene. Germline V gene lookup returns CDR1 SGHAT and CDR2 FQNNGV. The CDR3 is 15 amino acids. Trimming removed 4 bases from V and 3 bases from J; junction bases left unmatched: 8.

About this clone: The read ends 3 residues before the CDR3 terminus; that terminus is restored from the germline J gene. The chain is built from TRBV5-1 and TRBJ1-4; the match to TRBD1 covers 7 bases. The V gene's germline CDR1 is SGHRS and CDR2 YFSETQ. The CDR3 loop spans 15 amino acids. J gave up 3 bases and V 4 bases, and 6 bases lay outside the gene matches. The CDR3 protein is CASSHAGTANEKLFF. CDR3 DNA, as far as it was read: TGCGCCAGCAGCCATGCCGGGACAGCTAATGAAAAA.

Comments on this clone: The read terminates 3 residues ahead of where the CDR3 ends, so the germline J gene completes it. The genes are TRBV20-1 and TRBJ2-1; 8 positions match TRBD2. Trimming at V came to 3 bases and at J to 3 bases, leaving 10 bases not matched to a gene. CDR1 is DFQATT, CDR2 SNEGSKA, per germline (reference sequence). This CDR3 is built from 16 residues. CDR3 DNA (partial): TGCAGTGCTAGGGGGCGCTTGCGGGGGGTCTACAATGAG. Translated, it gives CSARGRLRGVYNE. The whole CDR3 is CSARGRLRGVYNEQFF.

Remarks on this clone: From the germline J gene comes the end of the CDR3, since the read stops 3 residues before it. The gene calls are TRBV30 and TRBJ2-5, with D perhaps TRBD1 (7 bases). V lost 3 bases and J lost 5, with 19 bases in between. The CDR3 spans 15 residues. The germline V gene has CDR1 GTSNPN and CDR2 SVGIG (reference sequence). The sequenced CDR3 bases are TGTGCCTGGAGCTTGAACAGGGGCGGGGAGGAGACC. Protein product: CAWSLNRGGEET. The entire CDR3 protein is CAWSLNRGGEETQYF.